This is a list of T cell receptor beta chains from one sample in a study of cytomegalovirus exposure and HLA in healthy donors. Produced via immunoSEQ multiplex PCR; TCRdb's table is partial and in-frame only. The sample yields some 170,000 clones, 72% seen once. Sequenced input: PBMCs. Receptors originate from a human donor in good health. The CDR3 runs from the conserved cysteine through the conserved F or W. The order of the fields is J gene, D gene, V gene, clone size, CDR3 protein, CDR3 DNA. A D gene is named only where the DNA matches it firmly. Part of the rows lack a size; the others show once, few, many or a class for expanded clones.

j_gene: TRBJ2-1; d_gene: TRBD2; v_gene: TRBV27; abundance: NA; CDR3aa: CASSRGGNYNEQFF; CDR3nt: TGTGCCAGCAGTCGGGGGGGGAACTACAATGAGCAGTTCTTC
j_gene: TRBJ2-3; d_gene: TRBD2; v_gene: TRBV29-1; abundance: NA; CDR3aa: CSAPSGGSTDTQYF; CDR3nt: TGCAGCGCGCCTAGCGGGGGTAGCACAGATACGCAGTATTTT
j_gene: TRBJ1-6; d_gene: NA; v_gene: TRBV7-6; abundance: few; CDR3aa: CASSLGGRHSPLHF; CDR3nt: TGTGCCAGCAGCTTAGGCGGGCGGCATTCACCCCTCCACTTT
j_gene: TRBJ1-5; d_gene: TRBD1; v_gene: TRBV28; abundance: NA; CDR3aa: CASIPGQGDQPQHF; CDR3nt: TGTGCCAGCATTCCGGGACAGGGGGATCAGCCCCAGCATTTT
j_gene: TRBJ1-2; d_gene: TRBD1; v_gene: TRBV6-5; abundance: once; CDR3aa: CASSPGTGVYGYTF; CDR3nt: TGTGCCAGCAGTCCCGGGACAGGGGTTTATGGCTACACCTTC
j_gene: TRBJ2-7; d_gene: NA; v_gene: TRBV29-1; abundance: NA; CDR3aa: CSVEPQGEVGYEQYF; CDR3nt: TGCAGCGTTGAACCTCAGGGGGAGGTAGGGTACGAGCAGTACTTC
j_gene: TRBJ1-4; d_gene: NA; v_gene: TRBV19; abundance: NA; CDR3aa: CASSIGSPANEKLFF; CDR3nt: TGTGCCAGTAGTATAGGTAGCCCTGCGAATGAAAAACTGTTTTTT
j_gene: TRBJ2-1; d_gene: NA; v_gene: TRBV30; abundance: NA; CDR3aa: CAWSGLAGEQFF; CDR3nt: TGTGCCTGGAGTGGATTGGCAGGAGAGCAGTTCTTC
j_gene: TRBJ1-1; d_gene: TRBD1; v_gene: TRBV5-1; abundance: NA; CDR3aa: CASSLGGTGASNTEAFF; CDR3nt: TGCGCCAGCAGCTTGGGCGGGACAGGGGCCTCGAACACTGAAGCTTTCTTT
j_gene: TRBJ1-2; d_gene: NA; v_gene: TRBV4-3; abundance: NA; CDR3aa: CASSQDLSASGYTF; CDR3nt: TGCGCCAGCAGCCAAGATCTGAGCGCGTCGGGCTACACCTTC
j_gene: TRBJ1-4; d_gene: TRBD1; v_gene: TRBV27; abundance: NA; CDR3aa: CASSLYRGEKLFF; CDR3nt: TGTGCCAGCAGTTTATACAGGGGTGAAAAACTGTTTTTT
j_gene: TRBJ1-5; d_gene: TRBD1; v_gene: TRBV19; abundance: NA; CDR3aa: CASSSQGALSNQPQHF; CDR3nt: TGTGCCAGTAGTTCACAGGGGGCGCTGAGCAATCAGCCCCAGCATTTT
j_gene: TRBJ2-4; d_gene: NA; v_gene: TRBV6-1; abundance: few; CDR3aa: CASSGGTVAKNIQYF; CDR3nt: TGTGCCAGCAGTGGCGGGACGGTAGCCAAAAACATTCAGTACTTC
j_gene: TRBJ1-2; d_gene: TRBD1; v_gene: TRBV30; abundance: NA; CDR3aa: CASTRTGGEYGYTF; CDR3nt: TGTGCCAGTACGAGGACAGGGGGCGAGTATGGCTACACCTTC
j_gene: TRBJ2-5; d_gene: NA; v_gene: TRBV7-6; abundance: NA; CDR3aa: CASSRILGGAMDGETQYF; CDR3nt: TGTGCCAGCAGCCGTATTCTTGGAGGGGCGATGGACGGAGAGACCCAGTACTTC
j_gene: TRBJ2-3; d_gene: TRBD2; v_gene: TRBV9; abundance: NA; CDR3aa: CASSVSGGTDTQYF; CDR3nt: TGTGCCAGCAGCGTTAGCGGGGGCACAGATACGCAGTATTTT
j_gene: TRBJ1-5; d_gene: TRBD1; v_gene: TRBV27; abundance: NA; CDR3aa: CAIQPDDGQDSNQPQHF; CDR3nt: TGTGCCATTCAGCCGGATGACGGACAGGATAGCAATCAGCCCCAGCATTTT
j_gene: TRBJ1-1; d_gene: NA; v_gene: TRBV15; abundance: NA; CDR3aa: CATSRVQGPLNTEAFF; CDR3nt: TGTGCCACCAGCAGAGTCCAGGGGCCCCTGAACACTGAAGCTTTCTTT
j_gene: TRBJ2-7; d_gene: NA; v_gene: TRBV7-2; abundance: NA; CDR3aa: CASRERHEQYF; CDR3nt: TGTGCCAGCCGCGAGAGGCACGAGCAGTACTTC
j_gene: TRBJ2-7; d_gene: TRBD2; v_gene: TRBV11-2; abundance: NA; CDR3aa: CASSSGRAGGAYEQYF; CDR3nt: TGTGCCAGCAGCTCGGGCCGGGCGGGGGGCGCCTACGAGCAGTACTTC
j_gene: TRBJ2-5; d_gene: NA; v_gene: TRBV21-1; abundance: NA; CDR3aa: CASSYRAEETQYF; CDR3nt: TGTGCCAGCAGCTATCGAGCTGAAGAGACCCAGTACTTC
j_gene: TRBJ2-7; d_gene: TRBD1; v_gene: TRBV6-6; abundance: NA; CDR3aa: CASSSPDLQGSFEQYF; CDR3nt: TGTGCCAGCAGTTCCCCGGACCTACAGGGGTCATTCGAGCAGTACTTC
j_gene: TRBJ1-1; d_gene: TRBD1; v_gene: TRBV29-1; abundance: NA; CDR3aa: CSGFARDRSSEAFF; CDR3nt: TGCAGCGGGTTCGCCCGGGACAGGTCCAGCGAAGCTTTCTTT
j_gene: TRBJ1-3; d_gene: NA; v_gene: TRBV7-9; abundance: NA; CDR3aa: CASSPDISGNTIYF; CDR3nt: TGTGCCAGCAGCCCTGACATCTCTGGAAACACCATATATTTT
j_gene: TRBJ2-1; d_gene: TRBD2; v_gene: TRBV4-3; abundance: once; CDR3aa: CASSRLAGDYYNEQFF; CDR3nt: TGCGCCAGCAGCCGGTTAGCGGGGGATTACTACAATGAGCAGTTCTTC
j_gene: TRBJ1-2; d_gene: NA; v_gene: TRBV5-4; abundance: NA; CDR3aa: CASSLDSDGYTF; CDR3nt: TGTGCCAGCAGCCTCGACAGTGATGGCTACACCTTC
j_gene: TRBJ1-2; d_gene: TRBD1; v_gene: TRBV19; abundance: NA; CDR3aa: CASSMPPGQGEYGYTF; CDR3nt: TGTGCCAGTAGTATGCCCCCTGGACAGGGAGAATATGGCTACACCTTC
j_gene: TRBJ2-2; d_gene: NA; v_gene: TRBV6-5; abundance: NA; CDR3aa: CASSYEDTMNTGELFF; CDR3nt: TGTGCCAGCAGTTACGAGGACACCATGAATACCGGGGAGCTGTTTTTT
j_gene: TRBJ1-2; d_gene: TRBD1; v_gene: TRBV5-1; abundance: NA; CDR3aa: CASSSTDRGLWGYTF; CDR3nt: TGCGCCAGCAGCTCCACGGACAGGGGCCTATGGGGCTACACCTTC
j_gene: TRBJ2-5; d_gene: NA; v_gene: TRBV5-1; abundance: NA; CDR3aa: CASSLAGRGDETQYF; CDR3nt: TGCGCCAGCAGCTTGGCCGGCAGGGGAGACGAGACCCAGTACTTC
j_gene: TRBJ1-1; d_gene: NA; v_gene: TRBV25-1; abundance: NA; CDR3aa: CATTQGIEAFF; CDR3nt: TGTGCCACCACGCAGGGGATTGAAGCTTTCTTT
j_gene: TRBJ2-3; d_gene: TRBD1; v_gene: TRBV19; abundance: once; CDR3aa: CATGQGGASTDTQYF; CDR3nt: TGTGCCACCGGACAGGGGGGGGCTAGCACAGATACGCAGTATTTT
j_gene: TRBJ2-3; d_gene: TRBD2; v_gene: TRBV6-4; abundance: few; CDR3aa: CASSILAGGDTQYF; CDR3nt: TGTGCCAGCAGCATACTAGCGGGGGGGGATACGCAGTATTTT
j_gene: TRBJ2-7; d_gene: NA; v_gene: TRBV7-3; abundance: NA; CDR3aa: CASSLREGGEQYF; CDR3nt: TGTGCCAGCAGCTTAAGGGAGGGGGGCGAGCAGTACTTC
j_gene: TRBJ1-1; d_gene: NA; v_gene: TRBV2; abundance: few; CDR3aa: CASKAETEAFF; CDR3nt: TGTGCCAGCAAAGCTGAAACTGAAGCTTTCTTT
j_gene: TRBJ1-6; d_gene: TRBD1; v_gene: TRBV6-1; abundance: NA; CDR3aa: CASSVRQGGNSPLHF; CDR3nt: TGTGCCAGCAGTGTTAGACAGGGTGGGAATTCACCCCTCCACTTT
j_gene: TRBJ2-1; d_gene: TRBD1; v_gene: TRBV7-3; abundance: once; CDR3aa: CASSPDRGNYNEQFF; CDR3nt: TGTGCCAGCAGCCCTGACAGGGGGAACTACAATGAGCAGTTCTTC
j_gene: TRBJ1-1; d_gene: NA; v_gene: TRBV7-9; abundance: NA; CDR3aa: CASSSRGTEAFF; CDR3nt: TGTGCCAGCAGCTCCCGGGGCACTGAAGCTTTCTTT
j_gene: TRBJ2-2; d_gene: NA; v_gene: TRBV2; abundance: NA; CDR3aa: CASSAPLLGELFF; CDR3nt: TGTGCCAGCAGTGCGCCCCTACTCGGGGAGCTGTTTTTT
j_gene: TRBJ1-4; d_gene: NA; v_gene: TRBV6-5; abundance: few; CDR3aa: CASSYGRRVEKLFF; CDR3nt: TGTGCCAGCAGTTATGGACGGAGGGTCGAAAAACTGTTTTTT
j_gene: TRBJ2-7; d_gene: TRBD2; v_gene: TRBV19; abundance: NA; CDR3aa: CASSMSGGASYEQYF; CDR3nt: TGTGCCAGTAGTATGAGCGGGGGGGCCTCCTACGAGCAGTACTTC
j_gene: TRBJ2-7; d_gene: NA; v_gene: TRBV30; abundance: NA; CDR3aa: CAWTPGQSYEQYF; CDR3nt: TGTGCCTGGACTCCGGGACAATCCTACGAGCAGTACTTC
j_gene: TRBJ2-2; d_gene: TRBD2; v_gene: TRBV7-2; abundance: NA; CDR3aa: CASIISRGAFYTGELFF; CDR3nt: TGTGCCAGCATCATTTCGCGGGGGGCGTTTTACACCGGGGAGCTGTTTTTT
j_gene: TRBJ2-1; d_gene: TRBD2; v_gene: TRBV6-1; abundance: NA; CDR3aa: CASSAASGALSDNNEQFF; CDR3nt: TGTGCCAGCAGTGCGGCTAGCGGGGCCTTATCCGATAACAATGAGCAGTTCTTC
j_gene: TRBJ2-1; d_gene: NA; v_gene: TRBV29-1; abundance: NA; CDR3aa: CSVEVYSEQFF; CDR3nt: TGCAGCGTTGAAGTCTACAGTGAGCAGTTCTTC
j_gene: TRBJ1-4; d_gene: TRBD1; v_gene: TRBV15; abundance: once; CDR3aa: CATSSAPRQGEEKLFF; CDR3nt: TGTGCCACCAGCAGTGCTCCTAGACAGGGGGAAGAAAAACTGTTTTTT
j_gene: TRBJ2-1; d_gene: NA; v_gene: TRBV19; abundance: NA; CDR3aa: CASRAGPLNNEQFF; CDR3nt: TGTGCCAGTAGGGCGGGGCCGCTAAACAATGAGCAGTTCTTC
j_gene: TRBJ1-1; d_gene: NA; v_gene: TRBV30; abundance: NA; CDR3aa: CAWSQDRNTEAFF; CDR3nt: TGTGCCTGGAGCCAGGACAGGAACACTGAAGCTTTCTTT
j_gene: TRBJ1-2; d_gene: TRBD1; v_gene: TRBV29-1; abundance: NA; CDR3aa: CSALGTGSPYGYTF; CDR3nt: TGCAGCGCCCTCGGGACAGGGTCTCCCTATGGCTACACCTTC
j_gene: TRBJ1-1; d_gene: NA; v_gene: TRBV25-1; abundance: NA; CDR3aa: CASSEGRGLDTEAFF; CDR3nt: TGTGCCAGCAGTGAAGGTAGGGGACTTGATACTGAAGCTTTCTTT
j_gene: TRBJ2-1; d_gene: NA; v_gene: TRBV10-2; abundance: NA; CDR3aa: CASSEGGAYNEQFF; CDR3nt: TGCGCCAGCAGTGAAGGGGGGGCCTACAATGAGCAGTTCTTC
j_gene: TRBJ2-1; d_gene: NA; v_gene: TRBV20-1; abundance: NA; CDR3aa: CSARLVNEQFF; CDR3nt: TGCAGTGCTAGACTAGTCAATGAGCAGTTCTTC
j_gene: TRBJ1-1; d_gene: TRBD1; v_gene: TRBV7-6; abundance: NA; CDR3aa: CASSPAGGVAFF; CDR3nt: TGTGCCAGCAGCCCAGCAGGGGGCGTAGCTTTCTTT
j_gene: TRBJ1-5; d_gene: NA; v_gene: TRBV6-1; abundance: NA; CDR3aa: CASSSTHPGNQPQHF; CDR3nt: TGTGCCAGCAGTTCTACTCACCCAGGGAATCAGCCCCAGCATTTT
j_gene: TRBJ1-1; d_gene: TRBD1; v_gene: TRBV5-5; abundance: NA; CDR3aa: CASSLPNRGRRNTEAFF; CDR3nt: TGTGCCAGCAGCTTGCCGAACAGGGGGCGCAGGAACACTGAAGCTTTCTTT
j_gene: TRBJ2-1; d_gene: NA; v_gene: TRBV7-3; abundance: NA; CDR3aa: CASQEGRGNEQFF; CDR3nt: TGTGCCAGTCAGGAAGGGCGGGGTAATGAGCAGTTCTTC
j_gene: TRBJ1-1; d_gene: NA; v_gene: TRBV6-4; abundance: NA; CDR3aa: CASSDRGSTEAFF; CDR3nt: TGTGCCAGCAGTGACAGGGGGAGTACTGAAGCTTTCTTT
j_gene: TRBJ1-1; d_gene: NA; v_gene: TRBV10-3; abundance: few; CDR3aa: CAISDGQNVGNTEAFF; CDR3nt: TGTGCCATCAGTGACGGACAGAACGTTGGGAACACTGAAGCTTTCTTT
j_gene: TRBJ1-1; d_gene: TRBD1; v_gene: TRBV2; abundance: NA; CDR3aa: CASRGQGYTEAFF; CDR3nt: TGTGCCAGCAGGGGACAGGGGTACACTGAAGCTTTCTTT